Each of the 13 T cell receptor beta chains below was sequenced from the same sample in a study of blood T cell repertoires in COVID-19. The method was immunoSEQ multiplex PCR; TCRdb's version includes in-frame clones alone and lacks a portion of them. The sample carries about 94,000 clones, about 86% recorded once. Specimen: peripheral blood. These receptors originate from an older woman in a cohort sampled during active or convalescent COVID-19.

The chain couples TRBV29-1 to TRBJ1-2; the D is unclear. V lost 0 bases and J 4 bases, leaving 12 bases between the germline ends. This CDR3 has 14 residues. Looked up from germline, CDR1 is SQVTM and CDR2 is ANQGSEA. CDR3 loop: CSVEDGVLPYGYTF. DNA for the CDR3: TGCAGCGTTGAAGACGGGGTCTTACCCTATGGCTACACCTTC.

The chain joins TRBV19 to TRBJ1-1, with 8 bases identical to TRBD1. Germline assignment: CDR1 LNHDA and CDR2 SQIVND (reference sequence). Losses at the gene ends were 4 bases for V and 1 base for J; bases not matched to a gene: 5. The CDR3 is made up of 15 amino acids. CDR3: CASSNRGSSNTEAFF. CDR3 in DNA: TGTGCCAGTAGTAACAGGGGGAGCTCGAACACTGAAGCTTTCTTT.

The V and J genes are TRBV6-5 and TRBJ2-1, with 8 bases fitting TRBD2. V gave up 6 bases and J gave up 4 bases; unmatched junction bases: 8. The germline CDR1 and CDR2 sequences are MNHEY and SVGAGI. This CDR3 comprises 15 residues. The CDR3 spells CASRDGRAVYNEQFF. As DNA, the CDR3 is TGTGCCAGCAGGGACGGGAGGGCCGTTTACAATGAGCAGTTCTTC.

V is TRBV4-1 and J is TRBJ1-2; 7 bases align to TRBD1. The CDR3 sequence is 15 residues long. V lost 1 base, J lost 2 bases, and 4 bases stayed unmatched. CDR1 and CDR2 (germline): MGHRA, YSYEKL. The CDR3 region has the DNA TGCGCCAGCAGCCAAGGGGGACAGCGGAACTATGGCTACACCTTC. Residues: CASSQGGQRNYGYTF.

This clone was recorded only once. The chain recombines TRBV19 with TRBJ1-5; TRBD1 is a possible D gene (6 bases). The length of the CDR3 is 14 residues. The germline V gene has CDR1 LNHDA and CDR2 SQIVND (reference sequence). V gave up 2 bases and J gave up 3 bases, with 8 bases separating them. The CDR3 protein is CASSITGINQPQHF. The CDR3 DNA is TGTGCCAGTAGTATAACAGGGATCAATCAGCCCCAGCATTTT.

This clone showed up just once. J is TRBJ1-2 and V is TRBV5-6; D is ambiguous. The CDR3 loop spans 14 amino acids. Trimming took off 5 bases at V and 8 bases at J, with 19 bases between the two ends. Germline V CDR1 and CDR2: SGHDT, YYEEEE. The CDR3 reads CASRTPGSQSGYTF. In nucleotides, the CDR3 is TGTGCCAGCAGGACCCCGGGATCCCAAAGCGGCTACACCTTC.

The chain uses TRBV19 and TRBJ1-1, with D unresolved. The V end lost 6 bases, the J end lost 11 bases, and 13 bases lay between the germline ends. CDR3 length: 11 amino acids. Germline CDR1 reads LNHDA; CDR2 reads SQIVND (reference sequence). This chain's CDR3 is CASRAGTDAFF. The CDR3 DNA sequence: TGTGCCAGTAGGGCGGGAACCGACGCTTTCTTT.

Here the CDR3 DNA reads TGCGCCAGCAGCTCCTACAGGGGGCGGGACACCGGGGAGCTGTTTTTT. Its protein is CASSSYRGRDTGELFF. This chain links TRBV5-1 with TRBJ2-2, with TRBD1 identical over 9 bases. The V gene's germline CDR1 is SGHRS and CDR2 YFSETQ. The CDR3 covers 16 residues. V lost 3 bases, J lost 3 bases, and 6 bases stayed unmatched. Full variable domain (missing parts from reference TRBV5-1 and TRBJ2-2): KAGVTQTPRYLIKTRGQQVTLSCSPISGHRSVSWYQQTPGQGLQFLFEYFSETQRNKGNFPGRFSGRQFSNSRSEMNVSTLELGDSALYLCASSSYRGRDTGELFFGEGSRLTVL.

The chain recombines TRBV19 with TRBJ1-1; 10 bases line up with TRBD1. Trimming took 4 bases from V and 8 from J; bases not matched to a gene: 13. This CDR3 has 16 residues. Germline V gives CDR1 LNHDA, CDR2 SQIVND (reference sequence). The CDR3 DNA sequence: TGTGCCAGTAGTAGAGGTCCCGGGACAGGGGCTAGGGAAGCTTTCTTT. Its protein product is CASSRGPGTGAREAFF.

V and J are TRBV19 and TRBJ2-1, with D unclear. CDR3 size: 13 residues. The V gene lost 5 bases and the J gene lost 2 bases, with 7 bases spanning the gap. Germline V gene data show CDR1 as LNHDA and CDR2 as SQIVND (reference sequence). For the CDR3, the DNA is TGTGCCAGTAGTGGGCAAGCCTACAATGAGCAGTTCTTC. This codes for CASSGQAYNEQFF.

This rearrangement joins TRBV28 to TRBJ1-6, with a weak D call TRBD1 (6 bases). The CDR3 loop spans 13 amino acids. V lost 7 bases and J lost 4, with 8 bases in between. Germline V gene sequence: CDR1 MDHEN, CDR2 SYDVKM. CDR3 in DNA: TGTGCCAGCACGACAGGATATAATTCACCCCTCCACTTT. As protein: CASTTGYNSPLHF.

CDR3 loop: CSVITRDTIYF. The CDR3 region has the DNA TGCAGTGTTATTACTCGTGACACCATATATTTT. V is TRBV20-1 and J is TRBJ1-3, with D unresolved. V gave up 7 bases and J gave up 8 bases, with 12 bases separating them. The CDR3 has 11 amino acids. Germline lookup yields CDR1 DFQATT and CDR2 SNEGSKA (reference sequence).

The chain recombines TRBV9 with TRBJ2-3; TRBD2 matches 9 bases. Germline trimming cut 0 bases from V and 8 bases from J; bases unmatched to any gene: 7. The CDR3 sequence is 15 residues long. Germline CDR1 and CDR2: SGDLS and YYNGEE. The CDR3 loop is CASSVAASGGSTQYF. DNA of the CDR3: TGTGCCAGCAGCGTAGCTGCAAGCGGGGGGAGTACGCAGTATTTT.